Listed below are T cell receptor beta chains from one sample, sequenced in a study of coeliac disease. This table comes from immunoSEQ multiplex PCR, and its TCRdb copy is limited to in-frame clones, with some not included. The sample lists several thousand clones; about 71% were seen once. The specimen was lymphocytes from the gut lamina propria. Every receptor here comes from a man aged 18 to 29 with celiac disease on a gluten-free diet. The CDR3 runs from the conserved cysteine through the conserved F or W. Each record gives: clone size, V gene, D gene, J gene, CDR3 protein, CDR3 DNA. A D gene is named only where the DNA matches it firmly. The listing skips clone size in some rows; elsewhere it reads once, few, many or a size class.

-	TRBV19	TRBD1	TRBJ1-4	CASSMGRTGSGEKLFF	TGTGCCAGTAGTATGGGACGGACAGGGTCGGGTGAAAAACTGTTTTTT
-	TRBV9	TRBD2	TRBJ2-1	CASSATSGGVNEQFF	TGTGCCAGCAGCGCGACTAGCGGGGGGGTTAATGAGCAGTTCTTC
-	TRBV7-3	-	TRBJ1-1	CASSPFRGGLNTEAFF	TGTGCCAGCAGCCCCTTTAGGGGGGGGCTGAACACTGAAGCTTTCTTT
few	TRBV7-9	TRBD1	TRBJ1-2	CASSNPGQGAYGYTF	TGTGCCAGCAGCAATCCGGGACAGGGGGCCTATGGCTACACCTTC
-	TRBV5-1	TRBD1	TRBJ1-3	CASSQQGHSGNTIYF	TGCGCCAGCTCGCAACAGGGGCACTCTGGAAACACCATATATTTT
few	TRBV19	TRBD1	TRBJ2-7	CASSISRQGGYEQYF	TGTGCCAGTAGTATCTCCCGACAGGGTGGCTACGAGCAGTACTTC
-	TRBV27	TRBD1	TRBJ2-1	CASSLLGQTPYNEQFF	TGTGCCAGCAGTTTATTGGGACAGACTCCCTACAATGAGCAGTTCTTC
-	TRBV6-1	-	TRBJ2-1	CASIAGRAGEQFF	TGTGCCAGCATCGCCGGTAGGGCGGGTGAGCAGTTCTTC
large	TRBV6-5	-	TRBJ2-7	CASSYRQASYEQYF	TGTGCCAGCAGTTATAGACAGGCCTCCTACGAGCAGTACTTC
few	TRBV19	TRBD2	TRBJ2-1	CASSIQRGHNEQFF	TGTGCCAGTAGTATCCAGCGGGGCCACAATGAGCAGTTCTTC
-	TRBV5-5	TRBD1	TRBJ1-2	CASSLPIQGNYGYTF	TGTGCCAGCAGCCTTCCAATACAGGGGAACTATGGCTACACCTTC
-	TRBV11-2	-	TRBJ1-2	CASSGVAASRKTYGYTF	TGTGCCAGCAGCGGAGTGGCAGCAAGCAGAAAGACCTATGGCTACACCTTC
-	TRBV27	-	TRBJ2-5	CASTPAGNQETQYF	TGTGCCAGCACCCCTGCGGGAAACCAAGAGACCCAGTACTTC
-	TRBV11-3	TRBD1	TRBJ1-3	CASSLIDRVGNTIYF	TGTGCCAGCAGCTTGATAGACAGGGTTGGAAACACCATATATTTT
few	TRBV9	TRBD2	TRBJ2-2	CASSRTSGGRGTGELFF	TGTGCCAGCAGCCGGACTAGCGGGGGGAGGGGGACCGGGGAGCTGTTTTTT
-	TRBV28	TRBD1	TRBJ2-3	CASSLLGTGGQDTQYF	TGTGCCAGCAGTTTACTTGGGACAGGAGGACAAGATACGCAGTATTTT
-	TRBV5-1	TRBD1	TRBJ2-7	CASSSRDRDHEQYF	TGCGCCAGCAGCTCCCGGGACAGGGACCACGAGCAGTACTTC
-	TRBV29-1	-	TRBJ2-3	CSVAGQNTDTQYF	TGCAGCGTGGCGGGACAGAACACAGATACGCAGTATTTT
-	TRBV5-6	TRBD1	TRBJ2-1	CASSFGQGSVYNEQFF	TGTGCCAGCAGCTTCGGACAGGGGTCGGTCTACAATGAGCAGTTCTTC
-	TRBV7-2	-	TRBJ2-4	CASSYGLAKNIQYF	TGTGCCAGCAGCTATGGACTAGCCAAAAACATTCAGTACTTC